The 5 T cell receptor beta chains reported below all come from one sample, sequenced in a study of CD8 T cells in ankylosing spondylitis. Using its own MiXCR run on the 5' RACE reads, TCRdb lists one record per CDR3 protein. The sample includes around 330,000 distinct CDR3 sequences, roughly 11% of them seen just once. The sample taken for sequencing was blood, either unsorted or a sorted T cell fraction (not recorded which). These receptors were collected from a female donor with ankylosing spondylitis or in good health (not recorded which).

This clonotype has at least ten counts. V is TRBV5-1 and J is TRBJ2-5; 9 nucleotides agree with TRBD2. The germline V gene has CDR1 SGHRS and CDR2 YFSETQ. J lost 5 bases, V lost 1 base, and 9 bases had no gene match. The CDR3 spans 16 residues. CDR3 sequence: CASSLLASGKEETQYF. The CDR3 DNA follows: TGCGCCAGCAGCTTGTTAGCTAGCGGGAAAGAGGAGACCCAGTACTTC.

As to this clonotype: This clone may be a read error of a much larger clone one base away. DNA of the CDR3: TGCAGCGTGAGGAGGGGCGTTAATCAAAAACTGTTTTTT. Its protein product is CSVRRGVNQKLFF. This chain uses TRBV29-1 with TRBJ1-4; tentative D call: TRBD1 (5 bases). Germline values: CDR1 SQVTM, CDR2 ANQGSEA. This CDR3 has 13 residues.

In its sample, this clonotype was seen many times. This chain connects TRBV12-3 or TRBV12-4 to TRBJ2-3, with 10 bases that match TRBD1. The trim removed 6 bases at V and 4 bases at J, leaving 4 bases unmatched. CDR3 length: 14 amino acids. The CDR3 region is CASSRDRGSDTQYF. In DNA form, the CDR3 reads TGTGCCAGCAGCCGGGACAGGGGTTCAGATACGCAGTATTTT.

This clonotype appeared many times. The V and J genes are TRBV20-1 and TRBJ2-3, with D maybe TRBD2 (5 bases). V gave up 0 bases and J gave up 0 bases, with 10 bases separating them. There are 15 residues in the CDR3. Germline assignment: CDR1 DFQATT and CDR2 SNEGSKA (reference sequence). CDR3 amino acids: CSARDAQRSTDTQYF. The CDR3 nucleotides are TGCAGTGCTAGAGATGCCCAGCGGAGCACAGATACGCAGTATTTT.

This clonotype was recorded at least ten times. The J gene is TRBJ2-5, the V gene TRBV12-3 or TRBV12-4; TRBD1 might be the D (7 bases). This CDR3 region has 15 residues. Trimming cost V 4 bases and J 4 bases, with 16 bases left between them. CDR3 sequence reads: CASSSGGLFLETQYF. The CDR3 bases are TGTGCCAGCAGTTCAGGGGGACTCTTTTTAGAGACCCAGTACTTC.